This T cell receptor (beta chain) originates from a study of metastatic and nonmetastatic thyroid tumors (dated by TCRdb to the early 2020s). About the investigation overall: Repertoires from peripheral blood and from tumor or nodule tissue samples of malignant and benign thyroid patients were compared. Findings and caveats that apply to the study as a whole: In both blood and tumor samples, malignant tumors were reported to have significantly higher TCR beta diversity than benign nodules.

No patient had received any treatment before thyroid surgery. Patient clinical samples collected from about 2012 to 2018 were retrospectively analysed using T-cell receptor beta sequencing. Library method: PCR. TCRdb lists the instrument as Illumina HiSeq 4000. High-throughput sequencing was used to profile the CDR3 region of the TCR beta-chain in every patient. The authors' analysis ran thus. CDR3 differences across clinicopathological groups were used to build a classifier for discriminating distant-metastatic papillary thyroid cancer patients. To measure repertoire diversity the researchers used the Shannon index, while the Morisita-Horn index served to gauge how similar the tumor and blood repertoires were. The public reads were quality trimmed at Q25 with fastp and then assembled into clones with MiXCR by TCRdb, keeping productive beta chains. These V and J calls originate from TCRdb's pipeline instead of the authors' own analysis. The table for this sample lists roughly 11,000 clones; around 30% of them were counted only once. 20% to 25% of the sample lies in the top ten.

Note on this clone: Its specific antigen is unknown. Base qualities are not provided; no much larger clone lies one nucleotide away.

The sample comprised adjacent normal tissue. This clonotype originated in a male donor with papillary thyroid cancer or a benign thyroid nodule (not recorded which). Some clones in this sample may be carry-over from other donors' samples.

The CDR3 region has the sequence CASSLRDRGRETGELFF. Here is the DNA: TGTGCCAGCAGCTTAAGAGACAGGGGGCGCGAGACCGGGGAGCTGTTTTTT. The sequence joins TRBV7-8 to TRBJ2-2; 10 bases in the junction line up with TRBD1. The germline V gene encodes CDR1 SGHVS and CDR2 FQNEAQ. Spanning cysteine to phenylalanine, the CDR3 consists of 17 amino acids. The sequence is cut down to CDR3 DNA, 51 bases in frame from base 1. V lost 2 bases and J lost 5 bases, and the count of bases not matched to a germline gene is 8.